The 11 T cell receptor beta chains reported below all come from one sample, sequenced in a study of tumor and adjacent non-tumor tissue in lung cancer. RNA was extracted from bulk tissue without any cell sorting. TCRbeta libraries were built with three rounds of nested PCR, modified from ARM-PCR. From the multiplex PCR reads, TCRdb called clonotypes with MiXCR, one entry per CDR3 protein. The data show some 200,000 distinct CDR3 sequences, around 71% seen once. Sequences were obtained from lung tumor tissue. Receptor source: a man between 60 and 75 years old with non-small cell lung cancer.

The chain couples TRBV28 to TRBJ2-7; D is possibly TRBD2 (6 bases). CDR1 is MDHEN, CDR2 SYDVKM, per germline. The CDR3 extends over 16 amino acids. V was shortened by 4 bases and J by 0 bases, with 16 bases between the two germline ends. This CDR3 is CASSSPGGSASYEQYF. CDR3 sequence (DNA): TGTGCCAGCAGTTCCCCCGGGGGTAGCGCCTCCTACGAGCAGTACTTC.

This clonotype showed up just a few times. The chain is built from TRBV5-6 and TRBJ1-1; 9 nucleotides align to TRBD1. Trimming cost V 0 bases and J 3 bases; bases outside gene matches: 18. This CDR3 comprises 20 residues. CDR1 SGHDT and CDR2 YYEEEE come from the germline V gene. As DNA, the CDR3 is TGTGCCAGCAGCTTGGTTCTAACCGGGACAGGGCGCGCTAGGGACACTGAAGCTTTCTTT. Translation: CASSLVLTGTGRARDTEAFF.

As to this clonotype: As the CDR3 is not closed by the conserved phenylalanine or tryptophan, this likely results from a read error. The V and J genes are TRBV10-1 and TRBJ2-1; unclear D gene. Germline CDR1 WNHNN, CDR2 SYGVQD (reference sequence). The CDR3 runs 15 residues. In nucleotides, the CDR3 is TGCGCCAGCAGTGAAAATCCAGATTCCTACAGTGAGCAGTTCTTA. Amino acid sequence: CASSENPDSYSEQFL.

The chain uses TRBV6-1 and TRBJ2-1, with D possibly called TRBD1 or TRBD2 (5 bases each). There are 14 residues in the CDR3. Germline assignment: CDR1 MNHNS and CDR2 SASEGT. Trimming removed 11 bases from V and 5 bases from J, with 19 bases in between. The CDR3 spells CASQMAGRHNEQFF. CDR3 nucleotide sequence: TGTGCCTCCCAAATGGCAGGGAGACACAATGAGCAGTTCTTC.

Concerning this clonotype itself: A much larger clone differs from this one at a single base, so this may be a read error. The chain carries TRBV28 and TRBJ2-1; TRBD2 is a possible D gene (6 bases). The CDR3 consists of 13 residues. CDR1 is MDHEN, CDR2 SYDVKM, per germline. The V and J ends lost 10 bases and 10 bases respectively, with 20 bases between them. The CDR3 DNA reads TGTGCCACTCACCGAACCGGGAGAACCGAGCAGTTCTTC. It is translated as CATHRTGRTEQFF.

J is TRBJ2-1 and V is TRBV29-1; weak D call: TRBD2 (5 bases). Germline CDR1 and CDR2: SQVTM and ANQGSEA. The CDR3 totals 12 residues. Trimming pared 6 bases from V and 6 bases from J, leaving 12 bases between. CDR3 DNA: TGCAGCGTAGTAACAGAGGGCAATGAGCAGTTCTTC. Translated: CSVVTEGNEQFF.

This clonotype occurred many times. V and J are TRBV20-1 and TRBJ1-5; 7 bases line up with TRBD1. V was clipped by 6 bases and J by 0 bases; unmatched bases: 5. Looked up from germline, CDR1 is DFQATT and CDR2 is SNEGSKA (reference sequence). The CDR3 sequence is 14 residues long. DNA of the CDR3: TGCAGTGCCTCTGACAGGGATAGCAATCAGCCCCAGCATTTT. Translated, it gives CSASDRDSNQPQHF.

V usage is TRBV11-1 and J usage is TRBJ2-1; a weak D match, TRBD1 (5 bases). The CDR3 loop spans 13 amino acids. CDR1 and CDR2 (germline): SGHAT, FQDESV (reference sequence). Trimming removed 5 bases at V and 8 bases at J, with 13 bases between. The CDR3 region has the DNA TGTGCCAGCAGCGTCGACAGACACTATGAGCAGTTCTTC. It encodes CASSVDRHYEQFF.

Of note for this clonotype: The final CDR3 position lacks the conserved phenylalanine or tryptophan, pointing to a likely read error. The DNA is omitted, as the CDR3 cannot be located on it reliably, and the CDR3 follows TCRdb's listing. CDR3 in amino acids: CASGTGSNTEVFL. The genes are TRBV4-3 and TRBJ1-1; the table calls TRBD1, which could not be checked here. The CDR3 spans 13 amino acids, including both terminal residues. Germline values: CDR1 LGHNA, CDR2 YSLEER.

Remarks on this clonotype: Possible read error: a much larger clone is one base away. The chain couples TRBV20-1 to TRBJ1-4; 8 bases line up with TRBD1. V trimming: 6 bases; J trimming: 6 bases; junction bases outside the gene matches: 12. The CDR3 spans 15 residues. Germline V CDR1 and CDR2: DFQATT, SNEGSKA (reference sequence). CDR3 loop: CSASGTRGLDEKLFF. CDR3 sequence (DNA): TGCAGTGCAAGCGGAACCAGGGGGCTGGATGAAAAACTGTTTTTT.

Concerning this clonotype: This sequence may be a read error, since a much larger clone differs from it by one base. The chain joins TRBV20-1 to TRBJ1-1; D not certain. Trimming shortened V by 0 bases and J by 0 bases, and 14 bases separated the two germline ends. Germline V CDR1 and CDR2: DFQATT, SNEGSKA (reference sequence). The CDR3 covers 16 residues. The CDR3 protein is CSARDPGMGLNTEAFF. CDR3 sequence (DNA): TGCAGTGCTAGAGATCCGGGAATGGGGTTGAACACTGAAGCTTTCTTT.